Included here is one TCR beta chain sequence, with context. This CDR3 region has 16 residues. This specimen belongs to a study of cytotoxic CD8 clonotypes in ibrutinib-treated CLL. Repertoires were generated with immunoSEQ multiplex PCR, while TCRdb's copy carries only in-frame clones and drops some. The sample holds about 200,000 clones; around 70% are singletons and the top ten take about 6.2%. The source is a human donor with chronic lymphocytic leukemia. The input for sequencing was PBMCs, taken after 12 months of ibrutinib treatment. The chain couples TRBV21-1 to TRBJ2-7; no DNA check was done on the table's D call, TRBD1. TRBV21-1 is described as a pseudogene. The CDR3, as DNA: TGTGCCAGCAGCCACTGGTCGGACATTTGTTCCTACGAGCAGTACTTC. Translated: CASSHWSDICSYEQYF.